The 9 T cell receptor beta chains given below trace back to one sample, sequenced in a study of regulatory T cells in long-lasting Graves disease. Indicated time point: newly diagnosed GD, antithyroid drugs for less than 3 months. PBMC-derived RNA was used for the TCR library. CDR3-region Arm-PCR and iRepertoire HTBI primers produced the TCR beta libraries. MiXCR, run by TCRdb on the multiplex PCR reads, gives a single entry per CDR3 protein. Of 420,000 or so distinct CDR3 sequences listed, less than 20% are singletons. These sequences were also reported in another study, on T cells in Graves' hyperthyroidism and ophthalmopathy.

Here the sequenced sample was peripheral blood mononuclear cells (PBMCs), taken at new diagnosis, from a patient treated with antithyroid drugs. The receptors come from a woman between 18 and 29 years old with Graves disease.

In its sample, this clonotype was seen a few times. The V gene is TRBV9, the J gene TRBJ2-1; a possible D gene is TRBD1 (5 bases). The CDR3 covers 13 residues. V was cut by 2 bases and J by 5 bases, with 8 bases left in between. CDR1 and CDR2 from the germline V gene are SGDLS and YYNGEE. CDR3 amino acids: CASSVGHHNEQFF. The CDR3 coding sequence is TGTGCCAGCAGCGTTGGACACCACAATGAGCAGTTCTTC.

The rearrangement uses TRBV19 and TRBJ2-3; TRBD2 matches at 9 bases. Trimming at V came to 5 bases and at J to 1 base, leaving 4 bases not matched to a gene. The CDR3 covers 15 residues. Germline CDR1 is LNHDA and CDR2 is SQIVND (reference sequence). The CDR3 loop reads CASSPGLARTDTQYF. For the CDR3, the DNA is TGTGCCAGTAGTCCTGGACTAGCGCGCACAGATACGCAGTATTTT.

At least ten counts were recorded for this clonotype. This chain joins TRBV29-1 and TRBJ2-7, with 9 bases aligning to TRBD1. CDR1 and CDR2 (germline): SQVTM, ANQGSEA. The CDR3 runs 17 residues. Trimming cost V 5 bases and J 0 bases; bases outside gene matches: 14. The CDR3: CSVSPFIPGQGSYEQYF. For the CDR3, the DNA is TGCAGCGTTTCCCCCTTTATACCGGGACAGGGCTCCTACGAGCAGTACTTC.

This chain uses TRBV20-1 with TRBJ2-3; D may match TRBD1 or TRBD2 (5 bases each). This CDR3 comprises 15 residues. V gave up 6 bases and J gave up 2 bases, with 18 bases separating them. Germline V gene lookup returns CDR1 DFQATT and CDR2 SNEGSKA (reference sequence). The CDR3 loop reads CSAIRGESATDTQYF. In DNA form, the CDR3 reads TGCAGTGCAATTAGAGGGGAATCCGCCACAGATACGCAGTATTTT.

The J gene is TRBJ2-1, the V gene TRBV3-1; D is unclear. The CDR3 is 14 residues long. Deletions cut 0 bases from V and 6 bases from J, with 9 bases between. Germline V gene lookup returns CDR1 LGHDT and CDR2 YNNKEL (reference sequence). CDR3 coding DNA: TGTGCCAGCAGCCAAGATGCCTCAACCAATGAGCAGTTCTTC. Its protein is CASSQDASTNEQFF.

This clonotype has a count of ten or more. This chain joins TRBV6-2 or TRBV6-3 and TRBJ2-7; TRBD2 matches at 7 bases. Germline trimming cut 5 bases from V and 5 bases from J; bases unmatched to any gene: 12. CDR1 and CDR2 from the germline V gene are MNHEY and SVGEGT. This CDR3 contains 15 residues. The chain's CDR3 is CASSEIWLAADEQYF. CDR3 nucleotide sequence: TGTGCCAGCAGTGAAATATGGCTAGCGGCTGACGAGCAGTACTTC.

Ten or more counts support this clonotype. This rearrangement joins TRBV5-5 to TRBJ1-4; no definite D call. The CDR3 has 15 residues. Germline V lookup: CDR1 SGHKS, CDR2 YYEKEE (reference sequence). V was clipped by 1 base and J by 6 bases, with 13 bases between them. The DNA of the CDR3 is TGTGCCAGCAGCTTGTCTTCTCAAAACCATGAAAAACTGTTTTTT. It encodes CASSLSSQNHEKLFF.

This clonotype was counted many times. This sequence joins TRBV28 and TRBJ1-1, with D perhaps TRBD1 (5 bases). V lost 6 bases and J 1 base, leaving 12 bases between the germline ends. This CDR3 contains 14 residues. Germline V CDR1 and CDR2: MDHEN, SYDVKM. CDR3 nucleotides: TGTGCCAGCAGACCGGGGGGAGGGAACACTGAAGCTTTCTTT. It codes for CASRPGGGNTEAFF.

At least ten counts were recorded for this clonotype. The chain combines TRBV7-6 with TRBJ1-6; D uncertain. There are 20 residues in the CDR3. V lost 0 bases, J lost 0 bases, and 18 bases lay in between. The germline V gene encodes CDR1 SGHVS and CDR2 FNYEAQ. CDR3 DNA: TGTGCCAGCAGCTTAGCGCAATGGGTTTCGACGAGCTCCTATAATTCACCCCTCCACTTT. It is translated as CASSLAQWVSTSSYNSPLHF.